A single T cell receptor (beta chain) is shown here with its context. The entry originates in a study of immune evolution from preneoplasia to lung adenocarcinoma. TCRdb keeps only in-frame clones here, not all; method: immunoSEQ multiplex PCR. The repertoire holds around 16,000 clones, with 86% as singletons. Germline CDR1 is MGHRA and CDR2 is YSYEKL. V was pared by 2 bases and J by 6 bases, with 9 bases between. This CDR3 spans 13 amino acids. The origin of this receptor is a person aged 65 to 85 with invasive lung adenocarcinoma. Sample: FFPE invasive lung adenocarcinoma tissue. The chain links TRBV4-1 to TRBJ2-3; D ambiguous. CDR3 nucleotide sequence: TGCGCCAGCAGCCAAACTGTGGTGGATACGCAGTATTTT. This codes for CASSQTVVDTQYF.